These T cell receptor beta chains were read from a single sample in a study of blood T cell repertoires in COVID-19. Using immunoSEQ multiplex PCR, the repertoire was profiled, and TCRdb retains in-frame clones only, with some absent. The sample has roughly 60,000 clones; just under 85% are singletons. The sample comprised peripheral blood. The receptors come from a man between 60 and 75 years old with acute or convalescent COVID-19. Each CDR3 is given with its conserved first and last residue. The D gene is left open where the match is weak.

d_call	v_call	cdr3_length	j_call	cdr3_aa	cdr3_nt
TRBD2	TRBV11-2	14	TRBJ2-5	CASSLVRGGETQYF	TGTGCCAGCAGCTTAGTGCGGGGGGGCGAGACCCAGTACTTC
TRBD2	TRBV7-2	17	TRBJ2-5	CASSPGLAGFVGETQYF	TGTGCCAGCAGCCCCGGACTAGCGGGGTTTGTGGGAGAGACCCAGTACTTC
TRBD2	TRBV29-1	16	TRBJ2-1	CSVPPPAGGIYNEQFF	TGCAGCGTCCCACCGCCCGCGGGGGGTATCTACAATGAGCAGTTCTTC
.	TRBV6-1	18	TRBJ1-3	CASSEGRGARLSGNTIYF	TGTGCCAGCAGTGAAGGACGGGGGGCCAGACTCTCTGGAAACACCATATATTTT
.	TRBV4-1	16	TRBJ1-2	CASSQGSWRAVDGYTF	TGCGCCAGCAGCCAAGGGTCGTGGAGGGCGGTTGATGGCTACACCTTC
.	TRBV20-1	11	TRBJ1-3	CSAQQGNTIYF	TGCAGTGCCCAACAGGGAAACACCATATATTTT
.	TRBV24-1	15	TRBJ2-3	CATSEAWGGTDTQYF	TGTGCCACCAGTGAGGCGTGGGGGGGCACAGATACGCAGTATTTT
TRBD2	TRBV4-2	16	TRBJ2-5	CASSQAIAGGEETQYF	TGTGCCAGCAGCCAAGCAATAGCGGGGGGGGAAGAGACCCAGTACTTC
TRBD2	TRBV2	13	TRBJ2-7	CAIGGGTETVQYF	TGTGCCATCGGGGGAGGGACGGAAACGGTACAGTACTTC
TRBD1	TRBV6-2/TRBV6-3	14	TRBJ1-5	CASSIDRGNQPQHF	TGTGCCAGCAGTATTGACAGGGGCAATCAGCCCCAGCATTTT
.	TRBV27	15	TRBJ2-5	CASSPWWRGWETQYF	TGTGCCAGCAGTCCTTGGTGGAGGGGTTGGGAGACCCAGTACTTC
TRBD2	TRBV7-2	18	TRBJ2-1	CASSLGGGTLALYNEQFF	TGTGCCAGCAGCTTAGGGGGGGGGACTTTGGCACTCTACAATGAGCAGTTCTTC
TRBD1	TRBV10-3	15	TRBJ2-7	CAIKKDRGSSYEQYF	TGTGCCATCAAGAAAGACAGGGGGAGCTCCTACGAGCAGTACTTC